This T cell receptor (beta chain) was recorded in a study of cytomegalovirus exposure and HLA in healthy donors. Turning to the study itself: An early release of data contained approximately 80 million unique TCRs, which came from HLA-typed donors. Study-level results: When analyzed later, a missense DCLRE1C variant was found to be linked to TCR beta V- and J-gene trimming. Later, TCR association rates were found to vary by HLA locus, highest for DRB1 and lowest for HLA-C.

In the case of this clone: Its cognate antigen is unknown.

V was trimmed by 1 base and J by 7 bases, leaving 13 bases between them. The CDR3 totals 14 residues. Germline V gives CDR1 MGHDK, CDR2 SYGVNS. The PCR contained 60 Vbeta and 13 Jbeta primers. Here immunoSEQ multiplex PCR was the method, and the copy in TCRdb shows in-frame clones only, minus some. Of about 98,000 clones detected, under 75% appear once; the ten largest clones hold less than 1.5%. The chain links TRBV25-1 to TRBJ1-2, with a possible D match to TRBD1 (5 bases). The sequencing sample was made of PBMCs. The receptor was isolated from a female donor in good health and CMV-seronegative. CDR3 nucleotide sequence: TGTGCCAGCAGTGAATTGAAGGGGCGCGGTGGCTACACCTTC. This sequence encodes CASSELKGRGGYTF.